The clone carrying this T cell receptor beta chain was seen a single time. What it binds is unknown. After extraction with the RNeasy kit, about 0.5 to 1 ug of the RNA was reverse transcribed using random hexamers. Multiplex immunoSEQ PCR targeted 54 Vbeta and 13 Jbeta TCR beta segments. TCRdb re-analysed the immunoSEQ multiplex PCR reads in MiXCR, keeping a single row per CDR3 protein. The table includes roughly 180,000 distinct CDR3 sequences, about 94% detected once. TEMRA cells were enriched by FACS, while CD8+ and CD4+ T cells were obtained through a negative isolation that was performed magnetically. V shed 1 base and J shed 4 bases, with 10 bases lying between them. Germline V lookup: CDR1 LNHNV, CDR2 YYDKDF (reference sequence). The CDR3 loop spans 15 amino acids. This entry comes from a study of CD8 T cells in Susac syndrome. Study details: Within the sequenced Susac syndrome patient group, over five exhibited active disease and roughly 8 were in remission. Study-wide results and limits: The CD4+ T cell repertoires in Susac syndrome were not clonally expanded.

Input material: CD4+ T cells from PBMCs. The V call is TRBV15, the J call TRBJ2-2; the D gene is possibly TRBD1 (6 bases). This sequence originates from a human donor with Susac syndrome. The DNA for the CDR3 is TGTGCCACCAGCAGAGTTGACAGGACCACCGGGGAGCTGTTTTTT. Amino acid sequence: CATSRVDRTTGELFF.